This T cell receptor beta chain is drawn from a study of T cell responses to AZD1222 COVID-19 vaccine. Study results and caveats: Targeting of unmutated variant regions was reportedly seen in nearly half of spike-specific TCRs. Only after the peak T cell response were repertoires sampled.

With 1 base clipped from V and 9 bases from J, the junction kept 6 bases outside the gene matches. CDR3 length equals 15 residues. The V gene's germline CDR1 is LNHDA and CDR2 SQIVND (reference sequence). Sequencing was performed with immunoSEQ multiplex PCR; in TCRdb, only in-frame clones are kept and a portion is missing. The table has 120,000 to 150,000 clones, about 89% seen once. Remarks on this clone: Its antigen is undetermined.

The sequence came from an adult in good health. The chain joins TRBV19 to TRBJ2-1, with 10 nucleotides matching TRBD2. This specimen was peripheral blood, taken on day 0 of MenACWY control vaccination. The CDR3 is CASSIAASGRGEQFF. The DNA for the CDR3 is TGTGCCAGTAGTATAGCGGCTAGCGGGAGAGGTGAGCAGTTCTTC.